The entry below gives a single TCR beta chain sequence along with its context. These data come from a study of blood T cell repertoires in COVID-19. Clones were read by immunoSEQ multiplex PCR, and TCRdb kept only the in-frame ones, dropping some. The sample lists 130,000 or so clones, around 82% occurring once. The receptor's source is a human donor in a cohort sampled during active COVID-19. Specimen: peripheral blood.

The CDR3 sequence is CASSLVQGAGTDTQYF. Written as DNA, the CDR3 is TGTGCCAGCAGCTTAGTACAGGGGGCGGGCACAGATACGCAGTATTTT. The V gene is TRBV7-2, the J gene TRBJ2-3; TRBD1 agrees at 9 bases. V shed 1 base, J shed 1 base, and the junction held 3 bases outside the gene matches. The CDR3 runs 16 residues. CDR1 is SGHTA, CDR2 FQGNSA, per germline.